The 14 T cell receptor beta chains below come from one sample, sequenced in a study of shared clonotypes between healthy human individuals (dated by TCRdb to the early 2020s). The library was made by the immunoSEQ multiplex PCR assay. TCRdb took this table from immuneACCESS and kept in-frame rearrangements with V and J called. Such tables lack part of the clones; where checked against another copy, unresolved V genes explain under half of the gap, and the rest is unexplained. The sample includes approximately 1.4 million clones, with 95% to 99% observed a single time. The ten largest account for 0.45% of the sample. Sequencing used naive CD4+ T cells sorted from blood. Sample cell subset or site, as interpreted from the label and publication: CD45RA+ positively selected. The receptors shown here come from a young man in good health.

With regard to this clone: This CDR3 is also generated by other DNA sequences in the sample. The DNA of the CDR3 is TGCGCCAGCAGCGGGGACAGATCCTACGAGCAGTACTTC. Protein product: CASSGDRSYEQYF. This chain connects TRBV10-1 to TRBJ2-7; 7 nucleotides line up with TRBD1. CDR1 is WNHNN and CDR2 is SYGVQD in the germline V gene (reference sequence). There are 13 residues in the CDR3. Trimming at V came to 6 bases and at J to 1 base, leaving 3 bases not matched to a gene.

The chain couples TRBV2 to TRBJ1-1, with 8 bases matching TRBD1. The germline CDR1 and CDR2 sequences are SNHLY and FYNNEI. The V segment lost 5 bases and the J segment 5 bases; nucleotides outside the gene matches: 7. The CDR3 contains 14 residues. In nucleotides, the CDR3 is TGTGCCAGCAGTCGGACAGGGTTGGGGACTGAAGCTTTCTTT. Translation gives CASSRTGLGTEAFF.

The chain combines TRBV19 with TRBJ2-1; 10 bases are shared with TRBD1. The junction had 12 bases not matched to a gene; V was cut back by 7 bases and J by 12 bases. Germline-derived CDR1 and CDR2 are LNHDA and SQIVND (reference sequence). The CDR3 covers 14 residues. Written as DNA, the CDR3 is TGTGCCAGTACCGACAGGGGGCGTGCGGGCAGGCAGTTCTTC. Translation: CASTDRGRAGRQFF.

This chain joins TRBV15 and TRBJ1-5; no reliable D call. This CDR3 spans 15 amino acids. Germline lookup yields CDR1 LNHNV and CDR2 YYDKDF (reference sequence). The V and J ends lost 0 bases and 3 bases respectively, with 9 bases between them. Here the CDR3 DNA reads TGTGCCACCAGCAGAGATCGTCCCAACAATCAGCCCCAGCATTTT. Protein product: CATSRDRPNNQPQHF.

The chain combines TRBV5-1 with TRBJ2-2; D tentatively fits TRBD1 or TRBD2 (5 bases each). The CDR3 has 15 residues. The germline gives CDR1 SGHRS, CDR2 YFSETQ. V dropped 7 bases and J dropped 1 base, with 14 bases sitting between them. The CDR3 nucleotides are TGCGCCAGCGAGGTTGGGACGGAGAACACCGGGGAGCTGTTTTTT. Protein product: CASEVGTENTGELFF. The full variable domain, in which reference TRBV5-1 and TRBJ2-2 provide the parts outside the CDR3, is KAGVTQTPRYLIKTRGQQVTLSCSPISGHRSVSWYQQTPGQGLQFLFEYFSETQRNKGNFPGRFSGRQFSNSRSEMNVSTLELGDSALYLCASEVGTENTGELFFGEGSRLTVL.

This clone was observed once. V usage is TRBV5-1 and J usage is TRBJ2-2; D might be TRBD2 (5 bases). Trimming pared 4 bases from V and 10 bases from J, leaving 11 bases between. Germline lookup yields CDR1 SGHRS and CDR2 YFSETQ. This CDR3 comprises 12 residues. CDR3 sequence: CASSRTVEELFF. As DNA, the CDR3 is TGCGCCAGCAGCCGGACTGTCGAGGAGCTGTTTTTT.

DNA of the CDR3: TGTGCTAGTGGTTTGGTACTAGCGGGGGGCTCCTACAATGAGCAGTTCTTC. Encoded protein: CASGLVLAGGSYNEQFF. The genes are TRBV12-5 and TRBJ2-1; 12 bases match TRBD2. The CDR3 length is 17 residues. Germline CDR1 reads LGHNT; CDR2 reads FRNRAP. V trimming: 0 bases; J trimming: 0 bases; junction bases outside the gene matches: 0.

About this clone: The same CDR3 arises from other DNA sequences in this sample as well. This chain joins TRBV10-3 and TRBJ1-2; D uncertain. Trimming left V 0 bases short and J 2 bases short, with 7 bases between. From germline, CDR1 is ENHRY and CDR2 SYGVKD. There are 14 residues in the CDR3. The CDR3 region has the DNA TGTGCCATCAGTGAGTCAGGGCAGAACTATGGCTACACCTTC. Protein sequence: CAISESGQNYGYTF.

V gene TRBV5-1 combines with J gene TRBJ2-3, with TRBD1 as a possible D gene (6 bases). CDR3 length: 13 amino acids. In germline, CDR1 is SGHRS, CDR2 YFSETQ. V lost 8 bases, J lost 3 bases, and 13 bases lay in between. The CDR3 protein is CASGDKITDTQYF. CDR3 nucleotides: TGCGCCAGTGGGGACAAGATTACAGATACGCAGTATTTT.

The genes are TRBV11-3 and TRBJ2-3, with D tentatively TRBD1 (5 bases). V lost 1 base to trimming and J lost 3 bases, with 8 bases between them. CDR3 length: 14 amino acids. Germline V CDR1 and CDR2: SGHNT, YENEEA. CDR3 amino acids: CASSLGAGTDTQYF. CDR3 nucleotides: TGTGCCAGCAGCTTAGGGGCAGGGACAGATACGCAGTATTTT. The full variable domain, in which reference TRBV11-3 and TRBJ2-3 provide the parts outside the CDR3, is EAGVVQSPRYKIIEKKQPVAFWCNPISGHNTLYWYLQNLGQGPELLIRYENEEAVDDSQLPKDRFSAERLKGVDSTLKIQPAELGDSAVYLCASSLGAGTDTQYFGPGTRLTVL.

The chain is built from TRBV6-1 and TRBJ2-1; D might be TRBD1 or TRBD2, each matching 5 bases. There are 15 residues in the CDR3. The germline V and J ends were trimmed by 0 bases and 8 bases, with 14 bases remaining between them. CDR1 is MNHNS, CDR2 SASEGT, per germline. CDR3 sequence reads: CASSEARQSGHEQFF. As DNA, the CDR3 is TGTGCCAGCAGTGAAGCTCGGCAATCGGGACATGAGCAGTTCTTC.

The sample holds one count of this clone. The CDR3 loop is CASSLGVLAGANVLTF. DNA of the CDR3: TGTGCCAGCAGCTTAGGTGTTCTTGCTGGGGCCAACGTCCTGACTTTC. The J gene is TRBJ2-6, the V gene TRBV5-4; D call uncertain. Trimming pared 2 bases from V and 2 bases from J, leaving 11 bases between. The CDR3 totals 16 residues. CDR1 is SGHNT, CDR2 YYREEE, per germline (reference sequence).

J is TRBJ2-6 and V is TRBV9; D is ambiguous. The V end lost 0 bases, the J end lost 5 bases, and 3 bases lay between the germline ends. The CDR3 is 13 amino acids. Germline-derived CDR1 and CDR2 are SGDLS and YYNGEE. The CDR3 reads CASSVGWANVLTF. The CDR3 coding sequence is TGTGCCAGCAGCGTAGGCTGGGCCAACGTCCTGACTTTC.

The chain has TRBV28 and TRBJ1-2, with 7 bases matching TRBD1. The CDR3 is 14 residues long. CDR1 and CDR2 from the germline V gene are MDHEN and SYDVKM. The trim removed 3 bases at V and 5 bases at J, leaving 6 bases unmatched. CDR3 loop: CASSFVGQVYGYTF. The CDR3 DNA sequence: TGTGCCAGCAGTTTCGTAGGACAGGTTTATGGCTACACCTTC.